The 16 T cell receptor beta chains reported below all come from one sample, sequenced in a study of blood T cell repertoires in COVID-19. Sequenced by immunoSEQ multiplex PCR; TCRdb stores in-frame clones only, minus some. The sample records 300,000 to 400,000 clones, roughly 86% being singletons. Material for sequencing was peripheral blood. Receptor source: a woman aged 65 to 85 with COVID-19, enrolled during active disease.

This chain uses TRBV11-2 with TRBJ2-5, with a weak D call TRBD1 (5 bases). The length of the CDR3 is 14 residues. Germline CDR1 reads SGHAT; CDR2 reads FQNNGV. Trimming took off 1 base at V and 3 bases at J, with 9 bases between the two ends. CDR3: CASSLVPTEETQYF. The CDR3 DNA reads TGTGCCAGCAGCTTAGTACCGACAGAAGAGACCCAGTACTTC.

The count of this clone is one. This rearrangement joins TRBV20-1 to TRBJ1-1; tentative D call: TRBD1 (5 bases). Germline CDR1 DFQATT, CDR2 SNEGSKA (reference sequence). This CDR3 is built from 11 residues. V lost 6 bases, J lost 6 bases, and 11 bases lay in between. This CDR3 reads CSADGAPEAFF. For the CDR3, the DNA is TGCAGTGCGGATGGGGCCCCTGAAGCTTTCTTT.

The chain is built from TRBV28 and TRBJ1-6, with D possibly TRBD1 on 5 matching bases. The germline V gene encodes CDR1 MDHEN and CDR2 SYDVKM. This CDR3 contains 14 residues. V dropped 6 bases and J dropped 10 bases, with 16 bases sitting between them. The CDR3: CASRLREGGSPLHF. CDR3 coding DNA: TGTGCCAGCAGGCTCAGGGAGGGAGGATCACCCCTCCACTTT.

In this sample, this clone turned up a few times. The gene calls are TRBV2 and TRBJ1-3, with TRBD1 as a possible D gene (6 bases). Germline lookup yields CDR1 SNHLY and CDR2 FYNNEI. The V and J ends lost 11 bases and 2 bases respectively, with 19 bases between them. The CDR3 is 15 residues long. Here the CDR3 reads CACSGTGQPGNTIYF. The DNA of the CDR3 is TGTGCCTGCTCGGGTACAGGGCAACCTGGAAACACCATATATTTT.

The J gene is TRBJ2-7, the V gene TRBV4-1, with 8 bases matching TRBD1. The V and J ends lost 2 bases and 5 bases, in that order; junction bases with no gene match: 8. CDR1 and CDR2 (germline): MGHRA, YSYEKL. The CDR3 totals 15 residues. CDR3 in DNA: TGCGCCAGCAGCCAATTACCGGGACAGGACCACGAGCAGTACTTC. It translates to CASSQLPGQDHEQYF.

V is TRBV5-1 and J is TRBJ2-1, with a weak D call TRBD2 (6 bases). Trimming shortened V by 0 bases and J by 3 bases, and 10 bases separated the two germline ends. The CDR3 covers 15 residues. CDR1 and CDR2 from the germline V gene are SGHRS and YFSETQ. CDR3 nucleotide sequence: TGCGCCAGCAGCTTGGCAACTAGCCTCTACAATGAGCAGTTCTTC. This sequence encodes CASSLATSLYNEQFF.

V usage is TRBV11-3 and J usage is TRBJ2-1, with TRBD1 identical over 7 bases. CDR3 length: 17 amino acids. CDR1 SGHNT and CDR2 YENEEA come from the germline V gene. Trimming at V came to 0 bases and at J to 0 bases, leaving 5 bases not matched to a gene. CDR3 nucleotide sequence: TGTGCCAGCAGCTTAGACCGGGGACAGCGCTCCTACAATGAGCAGTTCTTC. Translation gives CASSLDRGQRSYNEQFF. Full variable domain (remainder filled in from reference TRBV11-3 and TRBJ2-1): EAGVVQSPRYKIIEKKQPVAFWCNPISGHNTLYWYLQNLGQGPELLIRYENEEAVDDSQLPKDRFSAERLKGVDSTLKIQPAELGDSAVYLCASSLDRGQRSYNEQFFGPGTRLTVL.

V usage is TRBV4-2 and J usage is TRBJ1-3; the D gene is possibly TRBD1 (6 bases). Trimming removed 0 bases from V and 0 bases from J, with 15 bases in between. CDR3 length: 18 amino acids. From germline, CDR1 is LGHNA and CDR2 YNFKEQ. CDR3 nucleotides: TGTGCCAGCAGCCAAGAAAGGGGGAGCGCGCTCTCTGGAAACACCATATATTTT. This gives the protein CASSQERGSALSGNTIYF.

The chain is built from TRBV15 and TRBJ1-3; no definite D call. CDR3 length: 13 amino acids. Trimming took off 7 bases at V and 4 bases at J, with 11 bases between the two ends. CDR1 is LNHNV, CDR2 YYDKDF, per germline (reference sequence). The CDR3 nucleotides are TGTGCCACCAAATACCCCCGGGGAAACACCATATATTTT. Translating gives CATKYPRGNTIYF.

The gene calls are TRBV19 and TRBJ1-5; 11 bases map to TRBD1. V was pared by 5 bases and J by 6 bases, with 6 bases of the junction left unmatched. The germline CDR1 and CDR2 sequences are LNHDA and SQIVND (reference sequence). The length of the CDR3 is 15 residues. In DNA, the CDR3 is TGTGCCAGTAGTCCTCTCGGGACAGGGGGTCAGCCCCAGCATTTT. Amino acids: CASSPLGTGGQPQHF.

The chain carries TRBV7-3 and TRBJ1-2; 9 nucleotides match TRBD1. The germline V gene has CDR1 SGHTA and CDR2 FQGTGA. This CDR3 has 13 residues. The J segment lost 9 bases and the V segment lost 5 bases, leaving 7 bases of the junction unmatched. CDR3 in amino acids: CASSLGTGRSYTF. CDR3 bases: TGTGCCAGCAGCCTCGGGACAGGGCGCAGCTACACCTTC.

The chain employs TRBV11-2 and TRBJ2-7, with 10 bases identical to TRBD2. CDR3 size: 14 residues. Germline lookup yields CDR1 SGHAT and CDR2 FQNNGV. V trimming: 6 bases; J trimming: 2 bases; junction bases outside the gene matches: 4. CDR3 sequence (DNA): TGTGCCAGCAGAAACCTAGCGGGGGCCTACGAGCAGTACTTC. This gives the protein CASRNLAGAYEQYF.

As to this clone: The same CDR3 arises from other DNA sequences in this sample as well. This chain connects TRBV4-2 to TRBJ1-2; D possibly corresponds to TRBD1 (6 bases). The CDR3 extends over 13 amino acids. Germline V gene lookup returns CDR1 LGHNA and CDR2 YNFKEQ. The germline V and J ends were trimmed by 0 bases and 4 bases, with 6 bases remaining between them. Here the CDR3 reads CASSQDRGYGYTF. CDR3 sequence (DNA): TGTGCCAGCAGCCAAGACAGGGGCTATGGCTACACCTTC.

The CDR3 region has the DNA TGCGCCAGCAGTGTGGAGTTCAACTACGAGCAGTACTTC. Protein sequence: CASSVEFNYEQYF. The V and J genes are TRBV5-1 and TRBJ2-7; D gene ambiguous. The CDR3 runs 13 residues. The germline CDR1 and CDR2 sequences are SGHRS and YFSETQ. V was trimmed by 5 bases and J by 3 bases, leaving 12 bases between them.

This clone was counted only a few times. This sequence joins TRBV5-6 and TRBJ1-3; TRBD1 might be the D (6 bases). The CDR3 consists of 15 residues. Germline values: CDR1 SGHDT, CDR2 YYEEEE. The V gene lost 4 bases and the J gene lost 0 bases, with 11 bases spanning the gap. The CDR3 nucleotides read TGTGCCAGCAGCCTTACAGGGAGCTCTGGAAACACCATATATTTT. Its protein is CASSLTGSSGNTIYF.

The V and J genes are TRBV5-4 and TRBJ1-2; TRBD1 matches 8 bases. Germline CDR1 SGHNT, CDR2 YYREEE (reference sequence). The CDR3 spans 15 residues. The trim removed 0 bases at V and 1 base at J, leaving 2 bases unmatched. The CDR3 bases are TGTGCCAGCAGCTTGGAACAGGGGGGTAACTATGGCTACACCTTC. This encodes CASSLEQGGNYGYTF.